This record looks at one T cell receptor (beta chain) sequence and its context. Its target is not known. A much larger clone lies one base from this, so it may be a read error. This record comes from a study of tumor-infiltrating lymphocytes in glioblastoma multiforme. Broader study findings: Unequal TCR RNA per T cell might skew measured clone sizes. The TCR and somatic mutation analysis included just one glioblastoma patient. No surface-marker sorting into functional T cell subtypes was done.

The CDR3 sequence is 15 residues long. In germline, CDR1 is SGHAT, CDR2 FQDESV (reference sequence). The ends were cut back, 1 base at V and 5 bases at J, with 15 bases in the middle. TCRB libraries came from RNA via three nested multiplex PCR rounds. Unique molecular identifiers were not described for the libraries. TCRdb analysed the multiplex PCR reads with MiXCR anew, one entry per CDR3 protein. The sample has approximately 9,600 distinct CDR3 sequences, 67% seen once. The sample comprised brain tumor tissue. The sequence came from a male donor with glioblastoma. The chain recombines TRBV11-1 with TRBJ2-7; D is possibly TRBD1 (5 bases). CDR3 nucleotide sequence: TGTGCCAGCAGCTTAGGACAGTCCGCCTTGCACGAGCAGTACTTC. Translating gives CASSLGQSALHEQYF.